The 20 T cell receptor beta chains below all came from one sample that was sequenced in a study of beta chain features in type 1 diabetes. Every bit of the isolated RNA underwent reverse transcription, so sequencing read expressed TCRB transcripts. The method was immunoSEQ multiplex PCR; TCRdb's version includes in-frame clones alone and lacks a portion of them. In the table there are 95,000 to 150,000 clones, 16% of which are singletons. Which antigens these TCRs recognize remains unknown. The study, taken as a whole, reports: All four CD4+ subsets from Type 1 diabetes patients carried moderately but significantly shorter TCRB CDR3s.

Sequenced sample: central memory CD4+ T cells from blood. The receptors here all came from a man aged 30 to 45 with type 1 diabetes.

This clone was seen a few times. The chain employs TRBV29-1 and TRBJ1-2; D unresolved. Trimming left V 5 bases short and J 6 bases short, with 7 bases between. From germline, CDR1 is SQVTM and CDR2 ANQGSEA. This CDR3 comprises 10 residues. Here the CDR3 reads CSVWRDGYTF. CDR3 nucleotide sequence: TGCAGCGTTTGGAGAGATGGCTACACCTTC.

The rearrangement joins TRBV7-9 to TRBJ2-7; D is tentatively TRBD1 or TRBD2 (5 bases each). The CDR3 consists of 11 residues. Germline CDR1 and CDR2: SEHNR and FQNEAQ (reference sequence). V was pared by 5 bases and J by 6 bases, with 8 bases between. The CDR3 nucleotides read TGTGCCAGCAGCCGGGACGGCGAGCAGTACTTC. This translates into CASSRDGEQYF.

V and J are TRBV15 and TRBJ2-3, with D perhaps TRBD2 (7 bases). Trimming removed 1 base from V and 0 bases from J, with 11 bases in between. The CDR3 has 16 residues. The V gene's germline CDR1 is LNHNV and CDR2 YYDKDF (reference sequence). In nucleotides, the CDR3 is TGTGCCACCAGCAGAGTTGGGGGGGCGAGCACAGATACGCAGTATTTT. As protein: CATSRVGGASTDTQYF.

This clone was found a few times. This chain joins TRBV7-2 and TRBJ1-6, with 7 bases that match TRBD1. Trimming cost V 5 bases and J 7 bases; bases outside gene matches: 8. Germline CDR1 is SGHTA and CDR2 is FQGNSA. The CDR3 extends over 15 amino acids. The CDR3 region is CASSPNTGVNSPLHF. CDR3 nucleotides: TGTGCCAGCAGCCCGAATACAGGGGTAAATTCACCCCTCCACTTT.

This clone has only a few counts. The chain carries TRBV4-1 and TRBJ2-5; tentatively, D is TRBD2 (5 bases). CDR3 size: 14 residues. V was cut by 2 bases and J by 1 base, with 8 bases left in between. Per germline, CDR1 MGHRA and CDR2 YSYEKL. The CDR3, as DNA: TGCGCCAGCAGCCAACGACGGGGCCAAGAGACCCAGTACTTC. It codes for CASSQRRGQETQYF.

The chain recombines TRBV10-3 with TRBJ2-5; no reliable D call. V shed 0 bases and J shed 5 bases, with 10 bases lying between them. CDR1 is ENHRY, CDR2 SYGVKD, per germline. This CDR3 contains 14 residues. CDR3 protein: CAISESVVGETQYF. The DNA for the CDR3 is TGTGCCATCAGTGAGTCTGTAGTTGGGGAGACCCAGTACTTC.

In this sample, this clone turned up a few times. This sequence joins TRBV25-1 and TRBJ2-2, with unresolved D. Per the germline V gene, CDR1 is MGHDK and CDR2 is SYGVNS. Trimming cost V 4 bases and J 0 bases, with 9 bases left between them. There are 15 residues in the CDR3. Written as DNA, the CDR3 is TGTGCCAGCAGTGTTGGAGTAGCGAACACCGGGGAGCTGTTTTTT. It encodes CASSVGVANTGELFF.

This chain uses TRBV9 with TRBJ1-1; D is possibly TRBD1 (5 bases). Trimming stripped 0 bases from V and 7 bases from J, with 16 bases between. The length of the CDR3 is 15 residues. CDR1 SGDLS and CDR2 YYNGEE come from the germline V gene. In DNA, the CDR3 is TGTGCCAGCAGCGTAGCCGCACAGGTAGGAGGTGAAGCTTTCTTT. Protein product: CASSVAAQVGGEAFF.

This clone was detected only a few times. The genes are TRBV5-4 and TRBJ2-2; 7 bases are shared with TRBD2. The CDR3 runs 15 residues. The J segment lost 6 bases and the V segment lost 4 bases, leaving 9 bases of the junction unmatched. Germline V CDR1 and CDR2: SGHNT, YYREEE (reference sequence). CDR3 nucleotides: TGTGCCAGCAGCGCCGGACTAGAACCGTCCGGGGAGCTGTTTTTT. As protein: CASSAGLEPSGELFF.

For the CDR3, the DNA is TGTGCCAGCAAAACACAGGGGAACACTGAAGCTTTCTTT. It codes for CASKTQGNTEAFF. The chain couples TRBV7-2 to TRBJ1-1, with D maybe TRBD1 (6 bases). This CDR3 region has 13 residues. The ends were cut back, 7 bases at V and 1 base at J, with 10 bases in the middle. The germline CDR1 and CDR2 sequences are SGHTA and FQGNSA.

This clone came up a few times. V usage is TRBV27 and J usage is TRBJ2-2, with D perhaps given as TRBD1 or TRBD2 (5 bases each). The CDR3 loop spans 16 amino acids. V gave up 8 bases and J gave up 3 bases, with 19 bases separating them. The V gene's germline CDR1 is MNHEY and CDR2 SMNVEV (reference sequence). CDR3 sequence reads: CASARSFGADTGELFF. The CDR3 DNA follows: TGTGCCAGCGCTAGGTCCTTCGGGGCGGACACCGGGGAGCTGTTTTTT.

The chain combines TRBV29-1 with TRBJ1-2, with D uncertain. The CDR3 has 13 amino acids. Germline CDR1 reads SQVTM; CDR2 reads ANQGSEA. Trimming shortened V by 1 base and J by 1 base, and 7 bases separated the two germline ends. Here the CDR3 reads CSVEVHSNYGYTF. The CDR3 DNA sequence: TGCAGCGTTGAAGTGCACAGTAACTATGGCTACACCTTC.

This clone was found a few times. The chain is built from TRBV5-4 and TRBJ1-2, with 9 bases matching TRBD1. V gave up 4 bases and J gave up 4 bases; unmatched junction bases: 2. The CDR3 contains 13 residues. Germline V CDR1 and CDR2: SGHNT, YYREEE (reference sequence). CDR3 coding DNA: TGTGCCAGCAGCCGGGACAGGGCCTATGGCTACACCTTC. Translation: CASSRDRAYGYTF.

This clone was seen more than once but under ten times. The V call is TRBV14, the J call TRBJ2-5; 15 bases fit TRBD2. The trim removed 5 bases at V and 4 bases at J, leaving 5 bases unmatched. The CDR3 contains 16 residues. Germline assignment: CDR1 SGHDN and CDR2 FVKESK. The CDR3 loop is CASSSGLAGGRETQYF. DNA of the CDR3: TGTGCCAGCAGCTCCGGACTAGCGGGGGGGCGAGAGACCCAGTACTTC.

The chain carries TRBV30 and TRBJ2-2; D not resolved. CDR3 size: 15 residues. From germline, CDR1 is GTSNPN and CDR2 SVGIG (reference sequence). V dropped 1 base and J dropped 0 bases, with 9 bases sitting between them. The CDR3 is CAWSAWGSNTGELFF. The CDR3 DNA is TGTGCCTGGAGTGCATGGGGATCGAACACCGGGGAGCTGTTTTTT. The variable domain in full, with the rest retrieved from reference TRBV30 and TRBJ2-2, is SQTIHQWPATLVQPVGSPLSLECTVEGTSNPNLYWYRQAAGRGLQLLFYSVGIGQISSEVPQNLSASRPQDRQFILSSKKLLLSDSGFYLCAWSAWGSNTGELFFGEGSRLTVL.

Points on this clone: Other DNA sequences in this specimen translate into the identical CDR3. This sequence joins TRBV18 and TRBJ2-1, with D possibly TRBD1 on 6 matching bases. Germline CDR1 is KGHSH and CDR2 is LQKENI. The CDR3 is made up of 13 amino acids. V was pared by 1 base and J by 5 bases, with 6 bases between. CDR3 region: CASSPRQDNEQFF. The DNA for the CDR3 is TGTGCCAGCTCACCACGACAGGACAATGAGCAGTTCTTC.

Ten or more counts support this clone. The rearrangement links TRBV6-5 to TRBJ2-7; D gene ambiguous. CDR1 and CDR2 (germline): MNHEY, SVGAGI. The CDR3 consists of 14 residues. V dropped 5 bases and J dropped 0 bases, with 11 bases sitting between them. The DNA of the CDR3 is TGTGCCAGCAGTCCCCGTCCCAGCTCCTACGAGCAGTACTTC. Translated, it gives CASSPRPSSYEQYF.

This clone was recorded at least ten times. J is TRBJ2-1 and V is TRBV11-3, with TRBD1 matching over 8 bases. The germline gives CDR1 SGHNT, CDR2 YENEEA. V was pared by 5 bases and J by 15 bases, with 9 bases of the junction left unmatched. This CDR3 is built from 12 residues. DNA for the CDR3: TGTGCCAGCAGCGTACCTCAGGGGGCGCGGTTCTTC. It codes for CASSVPQGARFF.

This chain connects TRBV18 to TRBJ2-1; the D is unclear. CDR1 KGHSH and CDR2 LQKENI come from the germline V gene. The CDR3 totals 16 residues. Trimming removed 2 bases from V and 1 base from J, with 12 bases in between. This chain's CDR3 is CASSPNSPFSYNEQFF. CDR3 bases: TGTGCCAGCTCACCAAACAGTCCGTTTTCCTACAATGAGCAGTTCTTC.

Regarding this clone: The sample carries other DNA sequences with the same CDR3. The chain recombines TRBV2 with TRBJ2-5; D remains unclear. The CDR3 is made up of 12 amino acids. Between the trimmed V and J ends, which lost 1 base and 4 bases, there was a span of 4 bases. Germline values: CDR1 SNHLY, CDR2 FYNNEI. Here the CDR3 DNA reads TGTGCCAGCAGTGAAGGTGGAGAGACCCAGTACTTC. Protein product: CASSEGGETQYF. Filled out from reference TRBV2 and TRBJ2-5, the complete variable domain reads EPEVTQTPSHQVTQMGQEVILRCVPISNHLYFYWYRQILGQKVEFLVSFYNNEISEKSEIFDDQFSVERPDGSNFTLKIRSTKLEDSAMYFCASSEGGETQYFGPGTRLLVL.